This entry concerns a single TCR beta chain. This sample is part of a study of control samples from healthy donors and cancer patients. TCRdb's copy holds only in-frame clones and misses some; the assay was immunoSEQ multiplex PCR. The sample has around 150,000 clones, 88% seen once. The CDR3 sequence is 15 residues long. V dropped 1 base and J dropped 1 base, with 8 bases sitting between them. Germline V gene sequence: CDR1 SGHTA, CDR2 FQGTGA. What was sequenced was blood. The V and J genes are TRBV7-3 and TRBJ2-1, with D perhaps TRBD1 (6 bases). The origin of this receptor is a man aged 18 to 30 in good health. Here the CDR3 reads CASSLRQGSYNEQFF. CDR3 bases: TGTGCCAGCAGCTTAAGGCAGGGGTCCTACAATGAGCAGTTCTTC.